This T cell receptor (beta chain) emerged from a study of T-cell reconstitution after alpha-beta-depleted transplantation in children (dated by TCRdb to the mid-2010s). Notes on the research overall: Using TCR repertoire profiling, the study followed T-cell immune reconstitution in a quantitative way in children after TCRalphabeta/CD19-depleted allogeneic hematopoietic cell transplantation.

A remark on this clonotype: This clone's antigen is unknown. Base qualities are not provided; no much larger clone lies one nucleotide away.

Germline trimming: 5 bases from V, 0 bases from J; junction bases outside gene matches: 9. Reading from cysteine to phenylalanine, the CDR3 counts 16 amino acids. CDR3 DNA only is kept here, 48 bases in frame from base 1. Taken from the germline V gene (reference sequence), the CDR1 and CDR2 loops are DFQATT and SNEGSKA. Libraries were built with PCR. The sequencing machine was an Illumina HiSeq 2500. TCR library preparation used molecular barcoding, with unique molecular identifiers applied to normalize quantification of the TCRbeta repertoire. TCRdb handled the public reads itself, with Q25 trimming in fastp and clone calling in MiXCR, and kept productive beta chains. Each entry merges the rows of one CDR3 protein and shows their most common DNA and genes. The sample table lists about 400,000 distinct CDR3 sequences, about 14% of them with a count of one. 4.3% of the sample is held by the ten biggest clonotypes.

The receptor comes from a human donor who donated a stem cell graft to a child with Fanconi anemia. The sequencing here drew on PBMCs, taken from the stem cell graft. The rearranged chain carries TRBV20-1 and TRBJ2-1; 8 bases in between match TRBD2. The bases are TGCAGTGCTGCCGAGGCGGGGGGAGTCTCCTACAATGAGCAGTTCTTC. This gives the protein CSAAEAGGVSYNEQFF.